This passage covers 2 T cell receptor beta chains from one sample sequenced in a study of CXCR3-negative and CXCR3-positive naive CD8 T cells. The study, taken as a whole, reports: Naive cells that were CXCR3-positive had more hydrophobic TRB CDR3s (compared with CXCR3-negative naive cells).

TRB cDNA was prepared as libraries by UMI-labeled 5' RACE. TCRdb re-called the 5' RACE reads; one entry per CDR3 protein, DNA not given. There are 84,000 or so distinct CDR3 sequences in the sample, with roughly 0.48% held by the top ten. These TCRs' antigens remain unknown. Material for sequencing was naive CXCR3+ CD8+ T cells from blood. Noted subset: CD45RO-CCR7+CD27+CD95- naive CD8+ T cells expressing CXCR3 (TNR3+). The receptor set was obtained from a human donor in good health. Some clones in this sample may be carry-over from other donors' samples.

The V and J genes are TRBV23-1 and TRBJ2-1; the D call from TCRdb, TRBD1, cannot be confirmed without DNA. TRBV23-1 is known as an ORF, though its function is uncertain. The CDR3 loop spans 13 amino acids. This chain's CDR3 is CASSPFWKNEQFF.

The CDR3 protein is CASSLAAGGGTEAFF. The chain has TRBV28 and TRBJ1-1; TCRdb designates TRBD1, a call that cannot be tested without DNA. Germline V gene lookup returns CDR1 MDHEN and CDR2 SYDVKM. The CDR3 length is 15 residues.